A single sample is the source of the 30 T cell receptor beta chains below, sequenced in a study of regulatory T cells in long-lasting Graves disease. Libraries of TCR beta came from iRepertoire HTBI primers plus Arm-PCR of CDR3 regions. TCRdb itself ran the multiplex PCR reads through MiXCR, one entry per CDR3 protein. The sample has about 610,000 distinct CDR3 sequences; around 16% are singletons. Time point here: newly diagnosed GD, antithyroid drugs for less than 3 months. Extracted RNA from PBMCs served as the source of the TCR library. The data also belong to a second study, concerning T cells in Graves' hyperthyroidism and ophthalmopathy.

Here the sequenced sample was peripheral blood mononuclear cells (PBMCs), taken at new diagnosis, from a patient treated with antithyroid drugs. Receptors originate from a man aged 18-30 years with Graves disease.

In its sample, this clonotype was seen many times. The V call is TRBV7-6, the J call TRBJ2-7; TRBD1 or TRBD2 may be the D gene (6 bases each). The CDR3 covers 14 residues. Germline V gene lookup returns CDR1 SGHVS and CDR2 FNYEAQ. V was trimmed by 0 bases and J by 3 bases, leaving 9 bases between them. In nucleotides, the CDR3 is TGTGCCAGCAGCTTAGCGGAGGGGGGCTACGAGCAGTACTTC. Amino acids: CASSLAEGGYEQYF.

The CDR3 coding sequence is TGTGCCAGCAGCCAAGAACCGACTAGCGGATACACCGGGGAGCTGTTTTTT. Translation gives CASSQEPTSGYTGELFF. J is TRBJ2-2 and V is TRBV4-2; the match to TRBD2 covers 9 bases. The germline CDR1 and CDR2 sequences are LGHNA and YNFKEQ. The CDR3 loop spans 17 amino acids. Trimming took 0 bases from V and 3 from J; bases not matched to a gene: 5.

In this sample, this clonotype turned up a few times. The CDR3 region is CASLGGLVGETQYF. The CDR3 DNA reads TGTGCCAGCTTGGGGGGGTTAGTTGGAGAGACCCAGTACTTC. V is TRBV6-1 and J is TRBJ2-5; 7 nucleotides agree with TRBD2. CDR3 length: 14 residues. From germline, CDR1 is MNHNS and CDR2 SASEGT. V trimming: 8 bases; J trimming: 4 bases; junction bases outside the gene matches: 10.

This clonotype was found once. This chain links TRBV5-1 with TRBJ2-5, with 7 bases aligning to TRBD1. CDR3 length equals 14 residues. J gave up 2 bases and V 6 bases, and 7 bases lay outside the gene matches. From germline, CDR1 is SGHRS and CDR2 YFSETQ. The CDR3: CASTGTATQETQYF. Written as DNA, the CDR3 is TGCGCCAGCACCGGGACAGCAACTCAAGAGACCCAGTACTTC.

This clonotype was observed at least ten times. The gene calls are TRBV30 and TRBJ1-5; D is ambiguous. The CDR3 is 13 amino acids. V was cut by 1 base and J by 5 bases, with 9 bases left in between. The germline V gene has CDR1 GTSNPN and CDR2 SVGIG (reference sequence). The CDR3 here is CAWSGPIDQPQHF. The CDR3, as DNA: TGTGCCTGGAGTGGACCGATAGATCAGCCCCAGCATTTT.

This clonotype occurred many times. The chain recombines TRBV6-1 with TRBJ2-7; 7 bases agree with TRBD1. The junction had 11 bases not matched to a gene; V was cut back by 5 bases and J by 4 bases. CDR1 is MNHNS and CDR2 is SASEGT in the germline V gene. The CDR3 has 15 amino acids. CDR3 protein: CASSPVRQGEYEQYF. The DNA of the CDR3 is TGTGCCAGCAGTCCCGTCCGACAGGGAGAGTACGAGCAGTACTTC.

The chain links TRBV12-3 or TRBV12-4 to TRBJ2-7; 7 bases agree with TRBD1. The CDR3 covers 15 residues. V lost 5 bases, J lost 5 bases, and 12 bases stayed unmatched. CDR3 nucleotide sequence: TGTGCCAGCAGTCTACGACAGGGTTCGACCAACGAGCAGTACTTC. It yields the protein CASSLRQGSTNEQYF.

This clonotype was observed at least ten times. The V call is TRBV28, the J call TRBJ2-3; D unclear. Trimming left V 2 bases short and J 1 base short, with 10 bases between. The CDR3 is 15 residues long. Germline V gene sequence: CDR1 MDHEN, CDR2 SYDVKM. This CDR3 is CASSLGAMGTDTQYF. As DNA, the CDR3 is TGTGCCAGCAGTTTAGGAGCCATGGGCACAGATACGCAGTATTTT. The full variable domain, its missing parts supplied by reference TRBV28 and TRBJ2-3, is DVKVTQSSRYLVKRTGEKVFLECVQDMDHENMFWYRQDPGLGLRLIYFSYDVKMKEKGDIPEGYSVSREKKERFSLILESASTNQTSMYLCASSLGAMGTDTQYFGPGTRLTVL.

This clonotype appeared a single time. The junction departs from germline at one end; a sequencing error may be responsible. CDR3 sequence (DNA): TGTGCCGGCAGCGTAGACCCCAATCAGCCCCAGCATTTT. Amino acid sequence: CAGSVDPNQPQHF. The V and J genes are TRBV9 and TRBJ1-5; no clear D gene. The germline V gene has CDR1 SGDLS and CDR2 YYNGEE. This CDR3 region has 13 residues.

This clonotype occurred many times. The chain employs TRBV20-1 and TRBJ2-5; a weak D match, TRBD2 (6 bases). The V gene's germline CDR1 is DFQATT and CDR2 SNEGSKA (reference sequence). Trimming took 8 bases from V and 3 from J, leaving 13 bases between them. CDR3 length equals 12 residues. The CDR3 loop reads CSTDLAKETQYF. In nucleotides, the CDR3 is TGCAGTACGGATCTAGCGAAAGAGACCCAGTACTTC.

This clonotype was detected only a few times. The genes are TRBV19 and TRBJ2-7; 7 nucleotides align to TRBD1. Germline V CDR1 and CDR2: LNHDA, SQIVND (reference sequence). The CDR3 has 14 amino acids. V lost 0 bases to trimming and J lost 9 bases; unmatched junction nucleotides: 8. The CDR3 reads CASSIDGTVYRQYF. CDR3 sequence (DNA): TGTGCCAGTAGTATAGATGGGACAGTCTATCGGCAGTACTTC.

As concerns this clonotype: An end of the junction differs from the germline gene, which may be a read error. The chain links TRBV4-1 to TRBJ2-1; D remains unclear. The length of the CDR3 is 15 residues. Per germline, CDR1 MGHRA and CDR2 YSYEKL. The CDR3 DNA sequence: TGTGCCAGCAGCCAAGAAAGGCCAGGCTACAATGAGCAGTTCTTC. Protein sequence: CASSQERPGYNEQFF.

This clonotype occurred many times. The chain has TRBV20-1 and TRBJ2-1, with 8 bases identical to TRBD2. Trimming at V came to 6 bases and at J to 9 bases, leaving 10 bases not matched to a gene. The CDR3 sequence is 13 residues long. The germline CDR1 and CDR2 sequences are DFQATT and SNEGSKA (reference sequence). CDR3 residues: CSAKGTSLSEQFF. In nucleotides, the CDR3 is TGCAGTGCCAAAGGGACTAGTCTGAGTGAGCAGTTCTTC.

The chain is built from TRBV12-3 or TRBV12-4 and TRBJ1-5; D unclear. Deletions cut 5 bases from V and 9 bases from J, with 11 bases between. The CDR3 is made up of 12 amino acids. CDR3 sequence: CASSPREWPQHF. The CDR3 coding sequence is TGTGCCAGCAGTCCCCGAGAGTGGCCCCAGCATTTT.

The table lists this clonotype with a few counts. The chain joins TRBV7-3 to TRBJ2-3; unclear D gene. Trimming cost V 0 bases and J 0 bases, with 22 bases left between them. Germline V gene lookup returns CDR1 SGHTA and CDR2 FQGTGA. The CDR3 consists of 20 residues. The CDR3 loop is CASSLTARAVPISSTDTQYF. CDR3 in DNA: TGTGCCAGCAGCTTAACCGCTAGGGCCGTACCCATCTCTAGCACAGATACGCAGTATTTT. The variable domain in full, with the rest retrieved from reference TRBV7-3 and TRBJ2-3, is GAGVSQTPSNKVTEKGKYVELRCDPISGHTALYWYRQSLGQGPEFLIYFQGTGAADDSGLPNDRFFAVRPEGSVSTLKIQRTERGDSAVYLCASSLTARAVPISSTDTQYFGPGTRLTVL.

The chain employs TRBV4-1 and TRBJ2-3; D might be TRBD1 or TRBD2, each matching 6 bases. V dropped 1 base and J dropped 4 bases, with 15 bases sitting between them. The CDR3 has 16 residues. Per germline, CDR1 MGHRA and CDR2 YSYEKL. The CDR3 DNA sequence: TGCGCCAGCAGCCAAGGGGGGGCGGAGGGGGCAGATACGCAGTATTTT. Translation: CASSQGGAEGADTQYF.

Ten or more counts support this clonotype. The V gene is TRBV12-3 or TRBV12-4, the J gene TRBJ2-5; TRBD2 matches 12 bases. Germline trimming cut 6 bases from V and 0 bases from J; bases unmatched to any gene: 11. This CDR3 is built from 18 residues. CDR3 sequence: CASSLKGLAGVNQETQYF. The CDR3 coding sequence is TGTGCCAGCAGCCTAAAGGGACTAGCGGGCGTAAACCAAGAGACCCAGTACTTC.

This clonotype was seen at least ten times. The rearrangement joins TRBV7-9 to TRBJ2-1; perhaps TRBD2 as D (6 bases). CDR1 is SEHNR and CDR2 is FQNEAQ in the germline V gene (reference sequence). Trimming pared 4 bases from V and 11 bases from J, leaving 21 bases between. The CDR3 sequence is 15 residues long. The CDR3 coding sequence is TGTGCCAGCAGCTCGTCCCGGGACGCCGGGAGTAAGCAGTTCTTC. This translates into CASSSSRDAGSKQFF.

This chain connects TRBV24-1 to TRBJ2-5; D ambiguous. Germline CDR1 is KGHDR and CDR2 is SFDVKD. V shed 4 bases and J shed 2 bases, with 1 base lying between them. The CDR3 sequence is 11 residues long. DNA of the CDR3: TGTGCCACCAGTGAGCAAGAGACCCAGTACTTC. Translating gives CATSEQETQYF.

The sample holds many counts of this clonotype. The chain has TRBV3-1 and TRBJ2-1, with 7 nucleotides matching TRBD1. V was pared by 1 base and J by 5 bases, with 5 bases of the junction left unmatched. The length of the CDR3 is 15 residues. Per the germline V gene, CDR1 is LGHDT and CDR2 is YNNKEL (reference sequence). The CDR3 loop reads CASSQGGGQNNEQFF. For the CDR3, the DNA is TGTGCCAGCAGCCAAGGAGGGGGCCAAAACAATGAGCAGTTCTTC.

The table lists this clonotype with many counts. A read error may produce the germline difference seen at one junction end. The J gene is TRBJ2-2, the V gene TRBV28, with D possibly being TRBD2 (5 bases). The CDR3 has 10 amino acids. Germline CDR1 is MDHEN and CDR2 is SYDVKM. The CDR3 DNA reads TGTGCCAGCAGTCGTGACGGGGAGCTGTTT. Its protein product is CASSRDGELF.

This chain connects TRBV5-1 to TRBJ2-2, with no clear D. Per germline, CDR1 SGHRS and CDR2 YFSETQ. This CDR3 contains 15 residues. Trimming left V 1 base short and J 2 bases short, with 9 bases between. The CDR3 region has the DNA TGCGCCAGCAGCTTGCTCGAACAAAACACCGGGGAGCTGTTTTTT. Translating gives CASSLLEQNTGELFF. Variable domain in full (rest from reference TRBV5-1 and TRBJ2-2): KAGVTQTPRYLIKTRGQQVTLSCSPISGHRSVSWYQQTPGQGLQFLFEYFSETQRNKGNFPGRFSGRQFSNSRSEMNVSTLELGDSALYLCASSLLEQNTGELFFGEGSRLTVL.

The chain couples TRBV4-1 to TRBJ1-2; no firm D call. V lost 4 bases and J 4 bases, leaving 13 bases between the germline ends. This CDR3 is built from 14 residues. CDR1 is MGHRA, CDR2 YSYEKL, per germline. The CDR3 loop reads CASSPPGQIYGYTF. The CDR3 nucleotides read TGCGCCAGCAGCCCCCCTGGGCAGATCTATGGCTACACCTTC.

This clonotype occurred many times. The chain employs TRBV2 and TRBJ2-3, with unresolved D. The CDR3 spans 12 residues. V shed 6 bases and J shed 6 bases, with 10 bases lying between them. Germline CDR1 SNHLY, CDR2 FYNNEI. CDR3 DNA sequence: TGTGCCAGCAGCGGAGACGCGGATACGCAGTATTTT. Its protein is CASSGDADTQYF.

The CDR3 protein is CASSLGRDAGELFF. DNA of the CDR3: TGTGCCAGCAGCTTGGGGAGGGATGCCGGGGAGCTGTTTTTT. The rearrangement uses TRBV5-4 and TRBJ2-2, with a tentative D call TRBD2 (6 bases). The CDR3 covers 14 residues. CDR1 is SGHNT and CDR2 is YYREEE in the germline V gene (reference sequence). The ends were cut back, 0 bases at V and 6 bases at J, with 9 bases in the middle.

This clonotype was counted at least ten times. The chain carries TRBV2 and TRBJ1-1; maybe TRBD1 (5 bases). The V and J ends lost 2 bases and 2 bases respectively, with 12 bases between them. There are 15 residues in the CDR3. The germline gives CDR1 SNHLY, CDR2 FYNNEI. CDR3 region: CASSEMGRQNTEAFF. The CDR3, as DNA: TGTGCCAGCAGTGAAATGGGACGGCAAAACACTGAAGCTTTCTTT. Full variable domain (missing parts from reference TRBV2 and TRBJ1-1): EPEVTQTPSHQVTQMGQEVILRCVPISNHLYFYWYRQILGQKVEFLVSFYNNEISEKSEIFDDQFSVERPDGSNFTLKIRSTKLEDSAMYFCASSEMGRQNTEAFFGQGTRLTVV.

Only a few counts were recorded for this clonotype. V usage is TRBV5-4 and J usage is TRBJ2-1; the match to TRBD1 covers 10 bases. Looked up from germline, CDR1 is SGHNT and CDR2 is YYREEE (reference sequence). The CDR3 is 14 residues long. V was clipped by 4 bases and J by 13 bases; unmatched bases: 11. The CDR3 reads CASSDHPGQGIQFF. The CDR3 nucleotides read TGTGCCAGCAGCGATCATCCGGGACAGGGGATACAGTTCTTC. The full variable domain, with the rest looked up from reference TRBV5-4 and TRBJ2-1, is ETGVTQSPTHLIKTRGQQVTLRCSSQSGHNTVSWYQQALGQGPQFIFQYYREEENGRGNFPPRFSGLQFPNYSSELNVNALELDDSALYLCASSDHPGQGIQFFGPGTRLTVL.

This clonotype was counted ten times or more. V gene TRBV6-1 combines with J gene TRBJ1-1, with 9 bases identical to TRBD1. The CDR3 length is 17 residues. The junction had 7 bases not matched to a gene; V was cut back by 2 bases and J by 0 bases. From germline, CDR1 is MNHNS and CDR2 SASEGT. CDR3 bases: TGTGCCAGCAGTGAACTTGGACAGGGGAGGATGAACACTGAAGCTTTCTTT. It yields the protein CASSELGQGRMNTEAFF.

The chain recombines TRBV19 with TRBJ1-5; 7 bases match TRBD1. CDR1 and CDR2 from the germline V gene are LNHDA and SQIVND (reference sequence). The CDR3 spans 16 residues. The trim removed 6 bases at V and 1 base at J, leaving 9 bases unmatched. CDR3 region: CASRDTGEVSNQPQHF. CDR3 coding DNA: TGTGCCAGTAGGGACACAGGGGAGGTGAGCAATCAGCCCCAGCATTTT.

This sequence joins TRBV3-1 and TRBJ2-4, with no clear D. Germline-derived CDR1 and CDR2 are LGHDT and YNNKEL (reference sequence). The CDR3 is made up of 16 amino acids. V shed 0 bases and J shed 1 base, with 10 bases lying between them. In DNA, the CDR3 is TGTGCCAGCAGCCAAGATAGGACCGACGCCAAAAACATTCAGTACTTC. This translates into CASSQDRTDAKNIQYF.